Only one count was recorded for the clone carrying this TCR beta chain. Its target is unknown. With 5 bases removed from V and 4 bases from J, the gap between germline ends came to 21 bases. CDR1 and CDR2 from the germline V gene are SGHTA and FQGNSA. There are 16 residues in the CDR3. Only in-frame clones appear in the TCRdb table, and some are missing; sequencing was by immunoSEQ multiplex PCR. The sample has 65,000 to 90,000 clones, around 87% seen once; the top ten hold 0.85% to 0.95%. This sample is part of a study of radiotherapy plus CTLA-4 blockade in lung cancer. Looking at the study overall: With over 25% of patients having disease control, objective responses were seen in about 19%.

Notes on the study in general: Once radiotherapy plus ipilimumab had been given, TCR clones derived from tumor expanded in blood. Reported findings show early blood T cell clone dynamics, with interferon-beta, best predicted response.

Focal radiation was given together with CTLA-4 blockade (ipilimumab) to patients with chemo-refractory metastatic non-small-cell lung cancer. The source is a human donor with non-small cell lung cancer who had stable disease on radiotherapy plus ipilimumab. The chain links TRBV7-2 to TRBJ2-7; tentatively, D is TRBD1 or TRBD2 (5 bases each). The sequencing used peripheral blood, collected from a patient treated with radiotherapy plus ipilimumab. The chain's CDR3 is CASSPHTWDLRYEQYF. The CDR3 DNA sequence: TGTGCCAGCAGCCCGCATACCTGGGACCTGAGGTACGAGCAGTACTTC. The full variable domain, with the rest looked up from reference TRBV7-2 and TRBJ2-7, is GAGVSQSPSNKVTEKGKDVELRCDPISGHTALYWYRQSLGQGLEFLIYFQGNSAPDKSGLPSDRFSAERTGGSVSTLTIQRTQQEDSAVYLCASSPHTWDLRYEQYFGPGTRLTVT.